Below, 3 T cell receptor beta chains from the same sample are listed, as sequenced in a study of shared clonotypes between healthy human individuals. Sequencing used immunoSEQ multiplex PCR; TCRdb keeps in-frame clones, though not all of them. The table lists over a million clones, around 76% of them singletons. The source material was memory CD4+ T cells sorted from blood. Subset of the sample: CD45RA-negative fraction. The receptors stem from a man aged 18-30 years in good health.

The chain is built from TRBV10-1 and TRBJ1-5; 12 nucleotides line up with TRBD1. V shed 6 bases and J 8 bases; nucleotides not matched to a gene: 23. The CDR3 covers 20 residues. Per the germline V gene, CDR1 is WNHNN and CDR2 is SYGVQD (reference sequence). CDR3 nucleotides: TGCGCCAGCAGGGCCGGGACAGGGGGCCGGAAGCCGTCAATCAAGAAGCCCCAGCATTTT. It yields the protein CASRAGTGGRKPSIKKPQHF.

The chain carries TRBV11-2 and TRBJ2-4; no clear D gene. Germline assignment: CDR1 SGHAT and CDR2 FQNNGV. V gave up 0 bases and J gave up 0 bases, with 12 bases separating them. The CDR3 has 17 amino acids. The CDR3 spells CASSLDYQLGAKNIQYF. CDR3 coding DNA: TGTGCCAGCAGCTTAGATTACCAGCTGGGAGCCAAAAACATTCAGTACTTC.

The chain combines TRBV30 with TRBJ2-1, with 8 nucleotides matching TRBD2. CDR3 length: 12 amino acids. Looked up from germline, CDR1 is GTSNPN and CDR2 is SVGIG (reference sequence). J was trimmed by 15 bases and V by 2 bases; bases with no gene match: 9. CDR3 nucleotides: TGTGCCTGGAGTCCTCCGAGCGGGAGTCGGTTCTTC. It yields the protein CAWSPPSGSRFF.